Below are 21 T cell receptor beta chains sequenced from a single sample in a study of CD8 T cells in Susac syndrome. Reverse transcription of roughly 0.45 to 1 ug RNA used random hexamers. TCRdb reprocessed the immunoSEQ multiplex PCR reads via MiXCR and lists one record per CDR3 protein. The sample holds about 200,000 distinct CDR3 sequences; roughly 90% are singletons and the top ten take approximately 0.09%. Material for sequencing was CD4+ T cells from PBMCs. These receptors originate from a human donor with Susac syndrome.

This chain links TRBV7-8 with TRBJ2-1; D is perhaps TRBD1 (6 bases). Trimming left V 4 bases short and J 5 bases short, with 18 bases between. In germline, CDR1 is SGHVS, CDR2 FQNEAQ. The length of the CDR3 is 16 residues. CDR3 sequence (DNA): TGTGCCAGCAGCTGGGTAGGGGGAATTAACAACAATGAGCAGTTCTTC. This sequence encodes CASSWVGGINNNEQFF. The full variable domain, with the rest looked up from reference TRBV7-8 and TRBJ2-1, is GAGVSQSPRYKVAKRGQDVALRCDPISGHVSLFWYQQALGQGPEFLTYFQNEAQLDKSGLPSDRFFAERPEGSVSTLKIQRTQQEDSAVYLCASSWVGGINNNEQFFGPGTRLTVL.

The V call is TRBV20-1, the J call TRBJ2-3, with 8 bases that match TRBD1. From germline, CDR1 is DFQATT and CDR2 SNEGSKA (reference sequence). The J segment lost 2 bases and the V segment lost 5 bases, leaving 9 bases of the junction unmatched. CDR3 length: 15 residues. The CDR3 sequence is CSAGGQAEVTDTQYF. As DNA, the CDR3 is TGCAGTGCTGGGGGACAGGCGGAAGTCACAGATACGCAGTATTTT.

This chain links TRBV11-2 with TRBJ2-7, with D perhaps matching TRBD1 (6 bases). Trimming left V 0 bases short and J 7 bases short, with 10 bases between. Germline loops: CDR1 SGHAT, CDR2 FQNNGV. The CDR3 covers 13 residues. CDR3 protein: CASSLDQGMEQYF. The CDR3 DNA reads as TGTGCCAGCAGCTTAGATCAGGGGATGGAGCAGTACTTC.

V is TRBV2 and J is TRBJ1-4; possible D gene TRBD1, 5 bases. V lost 4 bases to trimming and J lost 3 bases, with 9 bases between them. The CDR3 is made up of 14 amino acids. Germline V gives CDR1 SNHLY, CDR2 FYNNEI. The CDR3 spells CASSVRGANEKLFF. The CDR3 nucleotides read TGTGCCAGCAGTGTCCGGGGGGCTAATGAAAAACTGTTTTTT.

V and J are TRBV2 and TRBJ2-5, with 16 positions matching TRBD2. Germline-derived CDR1 and CDR2 are SNHLY and FYNNEI. V was pared by 3 bases and J by 6 bases, with 4 bases of the junction left unmatched. This CDR3 spans 16 amino acids. The CDR3 protein is CASSEGLAGGRKTQYF. The CDR3 DNA sequence: TGTGCCAGCAGTGAGGGACTAGCGGGGGGGCGAAAGACCCAGTACTTC.

The CDR3 DNA reads TGTGCCAGCAGTTTCGCAGGTACCTACGAGCAGTACTTC. Translated: CASSFAGTYEQYF. V usage is TRBV12-3 or TRBV12-4 and J usage is TRBJ2-7; D remains unclear. The CDR3 totals 13 residues. Trimming stripped 3 bases from V and 2 bases from J, with 8 bases between.

V gene TRBV6-5 combines with J gene TRBJ1-2; 8 nucleotides align to TRBD1. Unmatched junction bases numbered 10, after V lost 6 bases and J lost 4 bases. CDR3 length: 15 amino acids. In germline, CDR1 is MNHEY, CDR2 SVGAGI. The CDR3 nucleotides read TGTGCCAGCAGACGAAAACAGGGGGGGGGCTATGGCTACACCTTC. Translated, it gives CASRRKQGGGYGYTF.

This clonotype was seen a single time. CDR3 amino acids: CASIKDSFGYSPLHF. CDR3 bases: TGTGCCAGCATCAAGGACAGTTTTGGGTATTCACCCCTCCACTTT. This chain links TRBV2 with TRBJ1-6; a weak D match, TRBD1 (6 bases). The CDR3 has 15 residues. Trimming stripped 7 bases from V and 8 bases from J, with 18 bases between. Germline V gene data show CDR1 as SNHLY and CDR2 as FYNNEI.

The chain has TRBV20-1 and TRBJ2-3, with 7 bases identical to TRBD2. After removal of 6 bases from V and 4 bases from J, the junction contained 10 bases not matched to a gene. CDR1 and CDR2 from the germline V gene are DFQATT and SNEGSKA (reference sequence). CDR3 length: 14 amino acids. This CDR3 reads CSATALAPPDTQYF. The CDR3 DNA reads as TGCAGTGCGACCGCACTAGCGCCCCCAGATACGCAGTATTTT.

The CDR3, as DNA: TGTGCCAGCAGCTTAACGGCCGGGACTTCGAGCTCCTACGAGCAGTACTTC. Residues: CASSLTAGTSSSYEQYF. The V gene is TRBV11-2, the J gene TRBJ2-7; D is perhaps TRBD2 (6 bases). Looked up from germline, CDR1 is SGHAT and CDR2 is FQNNGV. CDR3 length: 17 amino acids. V lost 2 bases and J lost 0, with 17 bases in between.

V gene TRBV5-4 combines with J gene TRBJ2-6, with TRBD2 as a possible D gene (5 bases). From germline, CDR1 is SGHNT and CDR2 YYREEE (reference sequence). The CDR3 totals 15 residues. V lost 4 bases and J 4 bases, leaving 12 bases between the germline ends. The CDR3 spells CASSRDAAGANVLTF. The DNA of the CDR3 is TGTGCCAGCAGCCGGGATGCTGCCGGGGCCAACGTCCTGACTTTC.

The V gene is TRBV3-1, the J gene TRBJ2-1, with D unclear. The V end lost 0 bases, the J end lost 4 bases, and 7 bases lay between the germline ends. The CDR3 length is 14 residues. Germline assignment: CDR1 LGHDT and CDR2 YNNKEL (reference sequence). CDR3 sequence (DNA): TGTGCCAGCAGCCAAGAAGGGTGGTACAATGAGCAGTTCTTC. It codes for CASSQEGWYNEQFF.

The V call is TRBV5-1, the J call TRBJ1-2; 8 positions match TRBD1. The CDR3 runs to 15 residues. With V trimmed by 4 bases and J by 4 bases, 9 bases remained unmatched. CDR1 SGHRS and CDR2 YFSETQ come from the germline V gene. CDR3 bases: TGCGCCAGCAGCGGTACAGGGGGAGCAATCTATGGCTACACCTTC. The encoded protein is CASSGTGGAIYGYTF.

The gene calls are TRBV10-3 and TRBJ2-2; no clear D. V lost 4 bases and J 4 bases, leaving 13 bases between the germline ends. Germline V lookup: CDR1 ENHRY, CDR2 SYGVKD. This CDR3 contains 15 residues. The CDR3 coding sequence is TGTGCCATCAGTGTGAACCAGCCGCGCACCGGGGAGCTGTTTTTT. Protein sequence: CAISVNQPRTGELFF.

This clonotype came up once. The chain joins TRBV30 to TRBJ2-7; perhaps D is TRBD1 or TRBD2 (5 bases each). Trimming left V 6 bases short and J 6 bases short, with 12 bases between. From germline, CDR1 is GTSNPN and CDR2 SVGIG (reference sequence). CDR3 length equals 11 residues. The CDR3 sequence: CACLRGIEQYF. CDR3 DNA: TGTGCCTGTCTCCGGGGCATCGAGCAGTACTTC.

The chain couples TRBV28 to TRBJ2-7; possibly TRBD1 for D (6 bases). The CDR3 extends over 15 amino acids. Germline values: CDR1 MDHEN, CDR2 SYDVKM. The V and J ends lost 4 bases and 0 bases respectively, with 13 bases between them. The chain's CDR3 is CASSSGQYLSYEQYF. Written as DNA, the CDR3 is TGTGCCAGCAGTTCCGGACAGTATCTCTCCTACGAGCAGTACTTC.

The chain links TRBV6-1 to TRBJ2-7; 10 bases map to TRBD2. The J segment lost 3 bases and the V segment lost 10 bases, leaving 9 bases of the junction unmatched. Germline CDR1 is MNHNS and CDR2 is SASEGT. There are 14 residues in the CDR3. The CDR3 region is CATRQTSGNYEQYF. For the CDR3, the DNA is TGTGCCACCAGGCAAACTAGCGGGAACTACGAGCAGTACTTC.

The gene calls are TRBV12-3 or TRBV12-4 and TRBJ2-2, with D possibly being TRBD1 (7 bases). V lost 4 bases, J lost 3 bases, and 12 bases lay in between. CDR3 length: 15 residues. The CDR3 is CASSSQGGDTGELFF. CDR3 nucleotide sequence: TGTGCCAGCAGTTCCCAGGGGGGAGACACCGGGGAGCTGTTTTTT.

The sample holds one count of this clonotype. This sequence joins TRBV9 and TRBJ2-3; 8 bases line up with TRBD2. This CDR3 contains 15 residues. Losses at the gene ends were 3 bases for V and 2 bases for J; bases not matched to a gene: 5. CDR1 and CDR2 from the germline V gene are SGDLS and YYNGEE. The CDR3: CASSDGLALTDTQYF. CDR3 in DNA: TGTGCCAGCAGCGACGGACTAGCCCTCACAGATACGCAGTATTTT.

V is TRBV5-4 and J is TRBJ2-6, with D perhaps matching TRBD1 (5 bases). Trimming took off 1 base at V and 1 base at J, with 6 bases between the two ends. The germline CDR1 and CDR2 sequences are SGHNT and YYREEE (reference sequence). The CDR3 is made up of 15 amino acids. The CDR3 nucleotides read TGTGCCAGCAGCTTGCAGGGATCTGGGGCCAACGTCCTGACTTTC. Its translation is CASSLQGSGANVLTF.

CDR3 in amino acids: CAWSIRGNEQFF. The CDR3 DNA reads as TGTGCCTGGTCCATACGAGGGAATGAGCAGTTCTTC. V is TRBV30 and J is TRBJ2-1; TRBD2 is a possible D gene (5 bases). Between the trimmed V and J ends, which lost 5 bases and 7 bases, there was a span of 12 bases. The CDR3 totals 12 residues. The germline gives CDR1 GTSNPN, CDR2 SVGIG (reference sequence).